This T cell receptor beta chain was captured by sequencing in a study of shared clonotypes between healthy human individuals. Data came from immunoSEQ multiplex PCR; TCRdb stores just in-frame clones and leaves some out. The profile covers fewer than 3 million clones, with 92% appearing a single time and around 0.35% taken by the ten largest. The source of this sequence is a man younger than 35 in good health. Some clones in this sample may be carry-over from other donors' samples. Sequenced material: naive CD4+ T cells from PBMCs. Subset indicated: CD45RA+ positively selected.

CDR3 region: CASSYNGLVNQPQHF. In nucleotides, the CDR3 is TGTGCCAGCAGTTACAATGGGTTGGTCAATCAGCCCCAGCATTTT. This rearrangement joins TRBV6-5 to TRBJ1-5; D gene ambiguous. This CDR3 is built from 15 residues. CDR1 and CDR2 (germline): MNHEY, SVGAGI. V was pared by 2 bases and J by 3 bases, with 11 bases between.